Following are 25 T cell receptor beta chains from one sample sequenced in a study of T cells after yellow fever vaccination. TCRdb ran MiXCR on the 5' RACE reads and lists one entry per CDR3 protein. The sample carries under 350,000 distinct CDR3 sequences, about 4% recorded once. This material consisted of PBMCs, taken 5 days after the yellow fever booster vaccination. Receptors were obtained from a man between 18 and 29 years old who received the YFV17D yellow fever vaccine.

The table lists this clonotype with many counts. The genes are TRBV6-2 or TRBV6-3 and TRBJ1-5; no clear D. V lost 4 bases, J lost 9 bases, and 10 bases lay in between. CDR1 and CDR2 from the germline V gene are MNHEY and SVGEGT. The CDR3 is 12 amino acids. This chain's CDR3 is CASSSQRLPQHF. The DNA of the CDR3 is TGTGCCAGCAGTTCCCAACGTCTGCCCCAGCATTTT.

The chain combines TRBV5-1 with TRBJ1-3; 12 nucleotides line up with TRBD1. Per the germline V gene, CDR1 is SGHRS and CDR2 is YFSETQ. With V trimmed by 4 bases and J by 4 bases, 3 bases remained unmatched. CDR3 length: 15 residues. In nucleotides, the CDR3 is TGCGCCAGCAGCCGGGACAGGGGGCTCGGAAACACCATATATTTT. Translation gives CASSRDRGLGNTIYF.

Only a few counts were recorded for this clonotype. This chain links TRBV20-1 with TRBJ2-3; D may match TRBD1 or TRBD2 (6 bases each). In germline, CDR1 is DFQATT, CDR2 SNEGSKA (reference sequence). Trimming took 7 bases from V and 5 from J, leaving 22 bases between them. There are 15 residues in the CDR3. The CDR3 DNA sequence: TGCAGTGTTAAACAGGGATGGGGAGGTGGAGATACGCAGTATTTT. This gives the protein CSVKQGWGGGDTQYF.

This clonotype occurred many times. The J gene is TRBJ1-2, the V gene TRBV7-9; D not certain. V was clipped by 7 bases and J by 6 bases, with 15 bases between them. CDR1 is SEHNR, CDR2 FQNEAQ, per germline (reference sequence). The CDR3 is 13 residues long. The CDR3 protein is CASTPWSTHGYTF. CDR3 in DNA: TGTGCCAGCACCCCGTGGTCCACCCATGGCTACACCTTC. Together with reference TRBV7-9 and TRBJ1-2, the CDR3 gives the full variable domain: DTGVSQNPRHKITKRGQNVTFRCDPISEHNRLYWYRQTLGQGPEFLTYFQNEAQLEKSRLLSDRFSAERPKGSFSTLEIQRTEQGDSAMYLCASTPWSTHGYTFGSGTRLTVV.

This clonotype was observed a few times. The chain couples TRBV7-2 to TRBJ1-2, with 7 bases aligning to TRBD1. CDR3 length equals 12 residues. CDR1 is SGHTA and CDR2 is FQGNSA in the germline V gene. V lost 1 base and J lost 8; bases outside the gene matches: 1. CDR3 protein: CASSLETGGYTF. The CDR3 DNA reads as TGTGCCAGCAGCTTAGAGACAGGGGGCTACACCTTC.

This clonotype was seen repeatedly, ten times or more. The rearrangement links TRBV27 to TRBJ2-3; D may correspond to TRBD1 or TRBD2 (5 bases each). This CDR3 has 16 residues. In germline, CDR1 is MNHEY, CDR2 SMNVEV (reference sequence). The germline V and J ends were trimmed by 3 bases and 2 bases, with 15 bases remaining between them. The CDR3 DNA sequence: TGTGCCAGCAGTTTGCAGCGGACATTCGTCACAGATACGCAGTATTTT. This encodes CASSLQRTFVTDTQYF.

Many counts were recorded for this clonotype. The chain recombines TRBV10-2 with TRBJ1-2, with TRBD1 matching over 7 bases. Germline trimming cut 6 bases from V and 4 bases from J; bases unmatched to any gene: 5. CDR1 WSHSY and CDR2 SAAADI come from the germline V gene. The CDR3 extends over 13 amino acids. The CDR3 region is CASRGTASYGYTF. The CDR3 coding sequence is TGCGCCAGCAGAGGGACAGCCAGCTATGGCTACACCTTC.

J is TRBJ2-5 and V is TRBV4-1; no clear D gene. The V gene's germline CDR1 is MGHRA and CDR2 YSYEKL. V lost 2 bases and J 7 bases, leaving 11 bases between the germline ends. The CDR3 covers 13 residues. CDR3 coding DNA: TGCGCCAGCAGCCAAAACAGCCCCGGGACCCAGTACTTC. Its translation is CASSQNSPGTQYF.

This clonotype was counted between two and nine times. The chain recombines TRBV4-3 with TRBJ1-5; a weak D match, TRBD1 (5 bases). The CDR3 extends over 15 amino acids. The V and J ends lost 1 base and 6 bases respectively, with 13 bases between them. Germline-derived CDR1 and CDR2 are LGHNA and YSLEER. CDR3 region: CASSQGGGDGQPQHF. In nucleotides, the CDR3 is TGCGCCAGCAGCCAAGGCGGAGGGGACGGTCAGCCCCAGCATTTT.

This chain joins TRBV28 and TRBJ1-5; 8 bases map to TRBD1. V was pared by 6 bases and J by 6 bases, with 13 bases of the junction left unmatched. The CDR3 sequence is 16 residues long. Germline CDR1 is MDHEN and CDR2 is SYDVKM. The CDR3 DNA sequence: TGTGCCAGCAGATTTATGACAGGGGCGATTCCTCAGCCCCAGCATTTT. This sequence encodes CASRFMTGAIPQPQHF.

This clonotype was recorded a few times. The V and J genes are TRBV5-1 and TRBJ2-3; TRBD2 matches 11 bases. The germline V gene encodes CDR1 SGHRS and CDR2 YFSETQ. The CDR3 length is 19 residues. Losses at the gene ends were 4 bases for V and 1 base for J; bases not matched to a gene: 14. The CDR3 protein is CASSRSGLRGLAGTDTQYF. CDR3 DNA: TGCGCCAGCAGCCGATCGGGTCTTAGGGGACTAGCGGGCACAGATACGCAGTATTTT.

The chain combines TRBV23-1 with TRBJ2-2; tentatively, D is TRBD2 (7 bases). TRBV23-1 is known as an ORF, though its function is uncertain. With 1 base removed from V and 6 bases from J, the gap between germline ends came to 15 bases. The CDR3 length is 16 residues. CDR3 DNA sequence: TGCGCCAGCAGTCAATTGGCGGGGGCGCACGCCGGGGAGCTGTTTTTT. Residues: CASSQLAGAHAGELFF.

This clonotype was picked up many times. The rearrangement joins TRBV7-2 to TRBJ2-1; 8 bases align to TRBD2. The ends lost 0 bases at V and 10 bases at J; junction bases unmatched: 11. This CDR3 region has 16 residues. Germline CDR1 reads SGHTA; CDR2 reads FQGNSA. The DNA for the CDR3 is TGTGCCAGCAGCTTAGCATCTGGGACTAGATGGGCCGAGCAGTTCTTC. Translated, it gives CASSLASGTRWAEQFF.

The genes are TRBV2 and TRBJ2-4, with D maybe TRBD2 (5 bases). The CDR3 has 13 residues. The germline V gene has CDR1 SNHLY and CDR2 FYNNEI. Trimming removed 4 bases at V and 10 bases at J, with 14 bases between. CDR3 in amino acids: CASSAPGKTIQYF. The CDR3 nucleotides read TGTGCCAGCAGTGCCCCGGGAAAAACGATTCAGTACTTC.

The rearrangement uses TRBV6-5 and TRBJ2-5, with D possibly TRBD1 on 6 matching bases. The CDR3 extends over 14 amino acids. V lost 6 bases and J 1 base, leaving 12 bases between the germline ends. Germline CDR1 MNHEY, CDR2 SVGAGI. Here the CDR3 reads CASRLGQPQETQYF. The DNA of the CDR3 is TGTGCCAGCAGACTAGGACAGCCCCAAGAGACCCAGTACTTC.

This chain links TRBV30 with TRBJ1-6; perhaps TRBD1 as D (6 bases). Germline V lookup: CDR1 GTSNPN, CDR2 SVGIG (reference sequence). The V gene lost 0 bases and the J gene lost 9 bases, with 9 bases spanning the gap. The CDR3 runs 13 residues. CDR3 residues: CAWSVLDSSPLHF. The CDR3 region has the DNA TGTGCCTGGAGTGTACTGGACAGTTCACCCCTCCACTTT.

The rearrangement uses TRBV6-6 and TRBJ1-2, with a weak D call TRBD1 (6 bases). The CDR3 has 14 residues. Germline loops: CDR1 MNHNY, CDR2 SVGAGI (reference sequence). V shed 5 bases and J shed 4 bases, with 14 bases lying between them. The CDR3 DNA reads TGTGCCAGCAGTCCTGTCACAGGGCGCTATGGCTACACCTTC. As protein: CASSPVTGRYGYTF.

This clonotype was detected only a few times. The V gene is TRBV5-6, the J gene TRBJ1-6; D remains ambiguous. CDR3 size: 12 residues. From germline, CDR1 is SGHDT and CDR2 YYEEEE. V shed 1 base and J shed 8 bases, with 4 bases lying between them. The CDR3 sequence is CASSLLDSPLHF. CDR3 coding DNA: TGTGCCAGCAGCTTGTTGGATTCACCCCTCCACTTT.

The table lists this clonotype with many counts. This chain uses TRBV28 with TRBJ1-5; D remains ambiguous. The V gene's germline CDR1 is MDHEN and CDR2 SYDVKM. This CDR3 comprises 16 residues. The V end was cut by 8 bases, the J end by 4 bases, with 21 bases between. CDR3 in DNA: TGTGCCAGCCTCCTTTCGTACCGGGTCTTTAATCAGCCCCAGCATTTT. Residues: CASLLSYRVFNQPQHF.

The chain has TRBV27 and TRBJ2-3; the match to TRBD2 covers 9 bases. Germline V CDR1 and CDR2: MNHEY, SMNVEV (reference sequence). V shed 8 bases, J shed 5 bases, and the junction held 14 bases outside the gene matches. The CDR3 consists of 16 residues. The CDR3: CASLGYGGGALDTQYF. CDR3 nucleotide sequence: TGTGCCAGCCTAGGCTACGGCGGGGGGGCCTTAGATACGCAGTATTTT.

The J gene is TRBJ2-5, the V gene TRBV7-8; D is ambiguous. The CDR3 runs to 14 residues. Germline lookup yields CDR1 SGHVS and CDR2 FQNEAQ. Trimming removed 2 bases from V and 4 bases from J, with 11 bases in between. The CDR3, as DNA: TGTGCCAGCAGCTTAACCGCACATAGAGAGACCCAGTACTTC. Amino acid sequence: CASSLTAHRETQYF.

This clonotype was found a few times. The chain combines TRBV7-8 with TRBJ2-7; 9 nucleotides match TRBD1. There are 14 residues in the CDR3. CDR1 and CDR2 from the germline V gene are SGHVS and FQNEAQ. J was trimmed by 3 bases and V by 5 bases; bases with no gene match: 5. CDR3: CASSTRQGGYEQYV. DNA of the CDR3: TGTGCCAGCAGCACACGACAGGGGGGCTACGAGCAGTACGTC.

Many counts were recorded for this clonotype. The CDR3 DNA follows: TGTGCCATCAGGCCGGGACTAGCAGATGGTGAGCAGTTCTTC. The encoded protein is CAIRPGLADGEQFF. The genes are TRBV10-3 and TRBJ2-1; 9 bases line up with TRBD2. V lost 6 bases to trimming and J lost 9 bases; unmatched junction nucleotides: 9. Germline V gene data show CDR1 as ENHRY and CDR2 as SYGVKD. CDR3 size: 14 residues.

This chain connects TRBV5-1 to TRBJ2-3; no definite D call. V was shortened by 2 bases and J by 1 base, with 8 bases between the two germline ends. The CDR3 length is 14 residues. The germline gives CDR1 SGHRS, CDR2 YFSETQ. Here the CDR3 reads CASSFIDRTDTQYF. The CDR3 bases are TGCGCCAGCAGCTTTATAGACCGCACAGATACGCAGTATTTT.

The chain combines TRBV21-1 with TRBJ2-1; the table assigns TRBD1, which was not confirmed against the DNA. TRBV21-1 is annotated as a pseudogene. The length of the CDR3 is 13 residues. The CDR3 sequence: CASKGTGGNEQFF. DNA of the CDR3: TGTGCCAGCAAGGGGACAGGGGGCAATGAGCAGTTCTTC.